Listed here are 7 T cell receptor beta chains from one sample, sequenced in a study of regulatory T cells in long-lasting Graves disease. Documented time point: newly diagnosed GD, antithyroid drugs for less than 3 months. Generation of the TCR library employed RNA extracted from PBMCs. Both iRepertoire HTBI primers and Arm-PCR of CDR3 regions were used to build the TCR beta libraries. TCRdb reanalysed the multiplex PCR reads using MiXCR and keeps one entry per CDR3 protein. The sample lists about 440,000 distinct CDR3 sequences; around 14% were seen once. Separately, the same data were catalogued under a study of T cells in Graves' hyperthyroidism and ophthalmopathy.

Sample: peripheral blood mononuclear cells (PBMCs), taken at new diagnosis, from a patient treated with antithyroid drugs. These receptors originate from a woman younger than 45 with Graves disease.

There are many counts of this clonotype. V is TRBV12-3 or TRBV12-4 and J is TRBJ2-1; 10 bases fit TRBD2. The CDR3 runs 14 residues. V lost 7 bases and J lost 3; bases outside the gene matches: 3. The DNA of the CDR3 is TGTGCCAGCATCCTAGCGGGAGTCTACAATGAGCAGTTCTTC. Translated, it gives CASILAGVYNEQFF.

This clonotype was seen many times. The chain carries TRBV5-1 and TRBJ2-7; 8 bases agree with TRBD1. Per the germline V gene, CDR1 is SGHRS and CDR2 is YFSETQ. This CDR3 contains 14 residues. The V segment lost 4 bases and the J segment 2 bases; nucleotides outside the gene matches: 5. CDR3 DNA: TGCGCCAGCAGCAAAGGACAGGGCACCTACGAGCAGTACTTC. This sequence encodes CASSKGQGTYEQYF.

This clonotype has at least ten counts. The chain recombines TRBV19 with TRBJ2-5; a weak D match, TRBD2 (6 bases). In germline, CDR1 is LNHDA, CDR2 SQIVND (reference sequence). This CDR3 comprises 13 residues. The germline V and J ends were trimmed by 10 bases and 4 bases, with 16 bases remaining between them. CDR3 residues: CAISAGRRETQYF. CDR3 nucleotides: TGTGCCATCTCTGCAGGGAGGCGAGAGACCCAGTACTTC.

This clonotype was seen ten or more times. Here the CDR3 DNA reads TGTGCCAGCAGCTTAAGCTTCTCGCAAGAGACCCAGTACTTC. Protein sequence: CASSLSFSQETQYF. The chain couples TRBV11-2 to TRBJ2-5; D unclear. V shed 2 bases and J shed 2 bases, with 9 bases lying between them. The germline V gene encodes CDR1 SGHAT and CDR2 FQNNGV. CDR3 length equals 14 residues.

The J gene is TRBJ1-2, the V gene TRBV24-1, with 7 bases identical to TRBD1. The CDR3 totals 13 residues. The V and J ends lost 4 bases and 4 bases, in that order; junction bases with no gene match: 2. Germline V CDR1 and CDR2: KGHDR, SFDVKD. CDR3 nucleotides: TGTGCCACCAGTGACAACAGGGGCTATGGCTACACCTTC. Protein product: CATSDNRGYGYTF.

As for this clonotype: It may be a read error: a sequence one base away is much more abundant. This chain connects TRBV7-9 to TRBJ1-1; D is unresolved. This CDR3 contains 13 residues. Trimming pared 1 base from V and 0 bases from J, leaving 3 bases between. Germline values: CDR1 SEHNR, CDR2 FQNEAQ (reference sequence). CDR3 region: CASSLVMNTEAFF. In DNA, the CDR3 is TGTGCCAGCAGCTTAGTGATGAACACTGAAGCTTTCTTT.

The V and J genes are TRBV5-5 and TRBJ2-1; perhaps D is TRBD1 or TRBD2 (5 bases each). V shed 6 bases and J shed 9 bases, with 19 bases lying between them. The CDR3 extends over 14 amino acids. Germline V gene data show CDR1 as SGHKS and CDR2 as YYEKEE (reference sequence). This CDR3 is CASKGYGLAGEQFF. The CDR3 DNA sequence: TGTGCCAGCAAGGGGTACGGTCTCGCGGGTGAGCAGTTCTTC.